The following is a T cell receptor (beta chain) sequence with its context. This entry belongs to a study of T cell responses to AZD1222 COVID-19 vaccine. The protocol was immunoSEQ multiplex PCR, while the TCRdb copy is restricted to in-frame clones and leaves out a portion. The table shows about 130,000 clones, with around 90% occurring only once. This TCR was recovered from an adult who received the AZD1222 COVID-19 vaccine. The material was peripheral blood, obtained 28 days after the second AZD1222 dose.

In nucleotides, the CDR3 is TGTGCCAGCAGCTACGGGATCCCAAAATCATACGAGCAGTACTTC. Protein sequence: CASSYGIPKSYEQYF. V gene TRBV28 combines with J gene TRBJ2-7; maybe TRBD2 (5 bases). The CDR3 has 15 residues. The germline gives CDR1 MDHEN, CDR2 SYDVKM. V was trimmed by 6 bases and J by 4 bases, leaving 19 bases between them.